Listed here are 8 T cell receptor beta chains from one sample, sequenced in a study of regulatory T cells in long-lasting Graves disease. HTBI primers from iRepertoire and Arm-PCR of CDR3 regions yielded the TCR beta libraries. TCRdb re-called the multiplex PCR reads with MiXCR, one entry per CDR3 protein. The table has 350,000 to 500,000 distinct CDR3 sequences, about 17% seen once. Time point specified: newly diagnosed GD, antithyroid drugs for less than 3 months. RNA from PBMCs was the source of the TCR library. The same data also went into a second study, on T cells in Graves' hyperthyroidism and ophthalmopathy.

The sequenced sample was peripheral blood mononuclear cells (PBMCs), obtained at new diagnosis, from a patient treated with antithyroid drugs. These receptors originate from a woman aged 18-29 years with Graves disease.

As regards this clonotype: A much larger clone differs from this one at a single base, so this may be a read error. J is TRBJ2-1 and V is TRBV2; 7 nucleotides align to TRBD2. V shed 0 bases and J 10 bases; nucleotides not matched to a gene: 9. This CDR3 region has 15 residues. The germline V gene has CDR1 SNHLY and CDR2 FYNNEI. CDR3 residues: CASSEARGTTYEQFF. The DNA for the CDR3 is TGTGCCAGCAGTGAAGCGCGGGGGACTACCTACGAGCAGTTCTTC.

This clonotype was recorded many times. The chain joins TRBV28 to TRBJ2-5; the D gene could be TRBD1 or TRBD2 (5 bases each). Germline values: CDR1 MDHEN, CDR2 SYDVKM. With 5 bases removed from V and 7 bases from J, the gap between germline ends came to 11 bases. The CDR3 spans 12 residues. CDR3 nucleotides: TGTGCCAGCAGTCCAGGGAGAGCGACCCAGTACTTC. It translates to CASSPGRATQYF.

The genes are TRBV12-3 or TRBV12-4 and TRBJ2-7, with D maybe TRBD2 (5 bases). The CDR3 sequence is 12 residues long. V gave up 5 bases and J gave up 9 bases, with 14 bases separating them. CDR3: CASSAGGRVQYF. In DNA form, the CDR3 reads TGTGCCAGCAGTGCGGGCGGGCGGGTGCAGTACTTC.

V is TRBV4-3 and J is TRBJ1-4, with 10 nucleotides matching TRBD1. CDR3 length: 20 amino acids. The ends lost 1 base at V and 0 bases at J; junction bases unmatched: 11. Germline assignment: CDR1 LGHNA and CDR2 YSLEER. CDR3 bases: TGCGCCAGCAGCCAAGTTACATCGGGACAGGGGAGAGCAACTAATGAAAAACTGTTTTTT. The encoded protein is CASSQVTSGQGRATNEKLFF.

The table lists this clonotype with a few counts. The chain uses TRBV7-8 and TRBJ2-6, with D possibly matching TRBD1 (5 bases). Germline V CDR1 and CDR2: SGHVS, FQNEAQ. The CDR3 is 17 residues long. V lost 0 bases and J lost 0, with 9 bases in between. Here the CDR3 DNA reads TGTGCCAGCAGCTTAGCGCGGACACGCTCTGGGGCCAACGTCCTGACTTTC. It codes for CASSLARTRSGANVLTF.

This clonotype has ten or more counts. This chain joins TRBV28 and TRBJ1-2; possible D gene TRBD1, 5 bases. Trimming removed 5 bases at V and 1 base at J, with 11 bases between. This CDR3 has 14 amino acids. Germline values: CDR1 MDHEN, CDR2 SYDVKM. CDR3: CASSPRQINYGYTF. CDR3 sequence (DNA): TGTGCCAGCAGTCCGCGACAGATTAACTATGGCTACACCTTC.

This rearrangement joins TRBV20-1 to TRBJ2-6; D not certain. V lost 3 bases and J lost 2, with 8 bases in between. The CDR3 has 14 amino acids. Germline lookup yields CDR1 DFQATT and CDR2 SNEGSKA (reference sequence). The CDR3: CSASSRPGANVLTF. The CDR3, as DNA: TGCAGTGCTAGTAGCCGCCCTGGGGCCAACGTCCTGACTTTC.

In the case of this clonotype: Possible read error: a much larger clone is one base away. The rearrangement joins TRBV7-9 to TRBJ2-3, with D perhaps TRBD2 (6 bases). Looked up from germline, CDR1 is SEHNR and CDR2 is FQNEAQ (reference sequence). The germline V and J ends were trimmed by 2 bases and 5 bases, with 20 bases remaining between them. The CDR3 length is 17 residues. The CDR3, as DNA: TGTGCCAGCAGCTTAAGCAGGAGCAGGAGGGCAAAAGATACGCAGTATTTT. Residues: CASSLSRSRRAKDTQYF.